These T cell receptor beta chains were read from a single sample in a study of CD8 T cells in ankylosing spondylitis. TCRdb analysed the 5' RACE reads with MiXCR anew, one entry per CDR3 protein. This table holds 700,000 to 850,000 distinct CDR3 sequences, about 11% found once. The sequenced sample was blood, either unsorted or a sorted T cell fraction (not recorded which). The receptor set was obtained from a male donor with ankylosing spondylitis. Both conserved end residues are part of each CDR3. A D gene is named only where the DNA matches it firmly. Clone size is not always given. Where it is, it says once, few, many or a class for expanded clones.

size	V	J	length	D	DNA	CDR3
NA	TRBV10-3	TRBJ1-6	14	TRBD1	TGTGCCATCAGTGAGAACCAGGGGGAATCACCCCTCCACTTT	CAISENQGESPLHF
few	TRBV20-1	TRBJ2-5	12	NA	TGCAGTGCTAGGGTTAGCCATGGGACCCAGTACTTC	CSARVSHGTQYF
many	TRBV5-1	TRBJ2-1	16	NA	TGCGCCAGCAGCTTATTAGGGAGCCCCTCCTACAATGAGCAGTTCTTC	CASSLLGSPSYNEQFF
NA	TRBV20-1	TRBJ2-2	12	NA	TGCAGTGCCTCTAGGAGGCCCGGGGAGCTGTTTTTT	CSASRRPGELFF
many	TRBV20-1	TRBJ1-1	13	NA	TGCAGTGCTAGAAATGGGCAGGCTACTGAAGCTTTCTTT	CSARNGQATEAFF
many	TRBV20-1	TRBJ1-2	13	NA	TGCAGTGCTAGGAGCCCGGGGAACTATGGCTACACCTTC	CSARSPGNYGYTF
NA	TRBV6-1	TRBJ1-6	15	TRBD1	TGTGCCAGTACAGAGCAGGACAGGGGTAATTCACCCCTCCACTTT	CASTEQDRGNSPLHF
few	TRBV20-1	TRBJ1-2	14	NA	TGCAGTGCTAGAGAATACAGCGAGAGGTATGGCTACACCTTC	CSAREYSERYGYTF
few	TRBV20-1	TRBJ2-3	13	NA	TGCAGTGCTAGGGACTCTTTTCCCTCTACGCAGTATTTT	CSARDSFPSTQYF
few	TRBV27	TRBJ1-6	13	NA	TGTGCCAGCAGTTTTTGGGGGGATTCACCCCTCCACTTT	CASSFWGDSPLHF
once	TRBV10-3	TRBJ1-3	15	TRBD1	TGTGCCATCAGTGGGACAGGTTCACTTGGAAACACCATATATTTT	CAISGTGSLGNTIYF
few	TRBV5-1	TRBJ1-6	14	NA	TGCGCCAGCATGGAAGGGAACTGGAATTCACCCCTCCACTTT	CASMEGNWNSPLHF
NA	TRBV30	TRBJ1-2	14	TRBD1	TGTGCCTGCTCCTACCAGGGGGAACAGGATGGCTACACCTTC	CACSYQGEQDGYTF
few	TRBV12-3/TRBV12-4	TRBJ1-6	12	NA	TGTGCCAGCAGTTTTAGACATTCACCCCTCCACTTT	CASSFRHSPLHF
few	TRBV6-5	TRBJ2-5	13	NA	TGTGCCAGCAGTTACGGGATTGGGGAGACCCAGTACTTC	CASSYGIGETQYF
many	TRBV20-1	TRBJ2-3	14	NA	TGCAGTGCTAGATGGGTTTTGCGAGCAGATACGCAGTATTTT	CSARWVLRADTQYF
few	TRBV4-2	TRBJ2-7	15	TRBD1	TGTGCCAGCAGCCAAGATGGGGACAGGGTCGTCGAGCAGTACTTC	CASSQDGDRVVEQYF
NA	TRBV29-1	TRBJ2-2	14	NA	TGCAGCGTTGTGTGGACACCGAACACCGGGGAGCTGTTTTTT	CSVVWTPNTGELFF
few	TRBV5-1	TRBJ1-2	17	NA	TGCGCCAGCAGCTTGGCCACTCGAGGCTTGCGAACGTATGGCTACACCTTC	CASSLATRGLRTYGYTF
few	TRBV20-1	TRBJ1-5	14	TRBD1	TGCAGTGCTCTCCGGACAGGGGGTAATCAGCCCCAGCATTTT	CSALRTGGNQPQHF
many	TRBV10-2	TRBJ2-7	14	TRBD1	TGCGCCACCCGGACGGGACAGGGAGGCTACGAGCAGTACTTC	CATRTGQGGYEQYF
NA	TRBV30	TRBJ1-4	13	NA	TGTGCCTGGAATGCGCAAACTAATGAAAAACTGTTTTTT	CAWNAQTNEKLFF
NA	TRBV7-8	TRBJ2-1	14	TRBD2	TGTGCCAGCAGCGCCGGACTAGCGGGAGTTGAGCAGTTCTTC	CASSAGLAGVEQFF
NA	TRBV20-1	TRBJ2-3	14	NA	TGCAGTGCTAGAGGCGGGAAGGGCACAGATACGCAGTATTTT	CSARGGKGTDTQYF
few	TRBV11-1	TRBJ2-7	14	TRBD1	TGTGCCAGCAGCCGGGACAGGGGGCGTAACGAGCAGTACTTC	CASSRDRGRNEQYF
NA	TRBV7-2	TRBJ1-4	14	NA	TGTGCCAGCAGCTTAGGGGGGAGACGCGAAAAACTGTTTTTT	CASSLGGRREKLFF
NA	TRBV15	TRBJ1-1	14	NA	TGTGCCACCAGTACGCGACAGGCGAACACTGAAGCTTTCTTT	CATSTRQANTEAFF
many	TRBV12-3/TRBV12-4	TRBJ2-2	13	NA	TGTGCCAGCAGCCGTCGGGTCACCGGGGAGCTGTTTTTT	CASSRRVTGELFF
NA	TRBV28	TRBJ1-2	13	TRBD1	TGTGCCAGCAGTTTACGACAGGGGAAGGGCTACACCTTC	CASSLRQGKGYTF
many	TRBV10-3	TRBJ1-2	13	TRBD1	TGTGCCATCAGTATAGGACAGGGCTATGGCTACACCTTC	CAISIGQGYGYTF
NA	TRBV7-3	TRBJ2-2	15	NA	TGTGCCAGCAGCCCAAACACGGCGAACACCGGGGAGCTGTTTTTT	CASSPNTANTGELFF
NA	TRBV5-6	TRBJ1-4	14	TRBD1	TGTGCCAGCAGCGCGGACAGGTTCCTCCAGAAACTGTTTTTT	CASSADRFLQKLFF
NA	TRBV7-2	TRBJ2-5	17	TRBD1	TGTGCCAGCAGCTTAGGAGGCCCGGGACAGTACCAAGAGACCCAGTACTTC	CASSLGGPGQYQETQYF
NA	TRBV12-3/TRBV12-4	TRBJ2-1	17	TRBD2	TGTGCCAGCAGTTCCTACTACAGCCTAGCGGGAGGGGGAGAGCAGTTCTTC	CASSSYYSLAGGGEQFF
NA	TRBV20-1	TRBJ2-3	18	NA	TGCAGTGCTAGAGCGATCGAGGACTTCTTTTTCGGCACAGATACGCAGTATTTT	CSARAIEDFFFGTDTQYF
few	TRBV5-1	TRBJ2-7	14	TRBD2	TGCGCCAGCAGCCTCTGGGCGGGGGCCTACGAGCAGTACTTC	CASSLWAGAYEQYF
many	TRBV27	TRBJ2-4	16	TRBD2	TGTGCCAGCACCCTCCGTCTAGCGGGGGACGAAAACATTCAGTACTTC	CASTLRLAGDENIQYF
few	TRBV28	TRBJ1-2	15	TRBD1	TGTGCCAGCAGTTTGGACAGGGGGCGATCGGGTGGCTACACCTTC	CASSLDRGRSGGYTF
NA	TRBV11-3	TRBJ2-3	14	TRBD2	TGTGCCAGCAGCGTGACTAGCGAATCAGATACGCAGTATTTT	CASSVTSESDTQYF
NA	TRBV3-1	TRBJ1-2	18	NA	TGTGCCAGCAGCCAAGAATGGGGGCTGGCAGGGCTTTCTCATGGCTACACCTTC	CASSQEWGLAGLSHGYTF